This T cell receptor (beta chain) was recorded in a study of post-analysis software for immune sequencing data. Whole-study findings and limits: Compared with controls, patients showed significantly lower normalized Chao1 diversity. About five TRBV segments appeared more often in patients than in controls, and TRBV5-6, TRBV5-1 and TRBV20-1 were among these.

A word on this clonotype: The antigen is not known.

V dropped 3 bases and J dropped 7; count of bases not matched to a gene: 11. The CDR3 runs to 17 residues. Unique molecular identifiers were built into the TCR beta cDNA libraries. MiXCR was run by TCRdb on the PCR reads, yielding one entry per CDR3 protein. The table includes approximately 350,000 distinct CDR3 sequences, 30% to 45% detected once. Sequencing input: blood. The sequence came from a girl aged 10 to 17 with multiple sclerosis. The V call is TRBV12-3 or TRBV12-4, the J call TRBJ2-2, with 10 bases matching TRBD1. CDR3 coding DNA: TGTGCCAGCAGTTTCGGAGTCAGGACAGGGGGTCGCGGGGAGCTGTTTTTT. Its protein is CASSFGVRTGGRGELFF.